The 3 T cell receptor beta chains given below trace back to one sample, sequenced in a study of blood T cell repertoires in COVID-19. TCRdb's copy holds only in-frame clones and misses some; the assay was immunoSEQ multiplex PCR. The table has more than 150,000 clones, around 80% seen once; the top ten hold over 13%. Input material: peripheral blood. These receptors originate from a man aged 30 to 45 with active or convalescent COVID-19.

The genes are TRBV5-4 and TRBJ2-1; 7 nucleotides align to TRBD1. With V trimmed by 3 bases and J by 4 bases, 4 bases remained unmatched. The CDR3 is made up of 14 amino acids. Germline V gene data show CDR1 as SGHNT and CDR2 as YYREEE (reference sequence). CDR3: CASSSGQRYNEQFF. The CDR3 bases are TGTGCCAGCAGCTCGGGACAGAGGTACAATGAGCAGTTCTTC. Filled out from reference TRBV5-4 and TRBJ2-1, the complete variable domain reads ETGVTQSPTHLIKTRGQQVTLRCSSQSGHNTVSWYQQALGQGPQFIFQYYREEENGRGNFPPRFSGLQFPNYSSELNVNALELDDSALYLCASSSGQRYNEQFFGPGTRLTVL.

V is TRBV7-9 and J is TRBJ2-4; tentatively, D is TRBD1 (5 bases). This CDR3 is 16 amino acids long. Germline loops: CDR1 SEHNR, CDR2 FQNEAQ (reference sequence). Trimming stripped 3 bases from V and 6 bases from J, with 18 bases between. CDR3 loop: CASSFGPGHRGNIQYF. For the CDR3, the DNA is TGTGCCAGCAGCTTTGGGCCAGGTCATAGGGGAAACATTCAGTACTTC.

CDR3 sequence: CASSPGVTGNTIYF. In DNA form, the CDR3 reads TGTGCCAGCAGTCCCGGGGTTACTGGAAACACCATATATTTT. The chain has TRBV6-5 and TRBJ1-3, with D hard to call. Germline values: CDR1 MNHEY, CDR2 SVGAGI. Trimming took off 5 bases at V and 2 bases at J, with 10 bases between the two ends. This CDR3 is built from 14 residues.